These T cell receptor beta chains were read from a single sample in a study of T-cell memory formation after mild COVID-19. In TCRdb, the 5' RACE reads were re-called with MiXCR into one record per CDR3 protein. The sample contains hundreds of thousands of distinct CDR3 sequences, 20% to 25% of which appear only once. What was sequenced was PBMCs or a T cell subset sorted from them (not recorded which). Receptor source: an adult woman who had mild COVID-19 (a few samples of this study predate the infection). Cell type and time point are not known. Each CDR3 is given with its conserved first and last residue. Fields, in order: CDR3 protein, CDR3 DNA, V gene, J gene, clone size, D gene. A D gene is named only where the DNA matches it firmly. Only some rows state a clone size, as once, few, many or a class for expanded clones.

CASSYKTGYNEQFF	TGTGCCAGCAGTTACAAGACAGGGTACAATGAGCAGTTCTTC	TRBV6-5	TRBJ2-1	NA	TRBD1
CASRKQGQMNQPQHF	TGTGCCAGCAGAAAACAGGGACAAATGAATCAGCCCCAGCATTTT	TRBV12-3/TRBV12-4	TRBJ1-5	NA	NA
CASSQDFTTDTQYF	TGTGCCAGCAGCCAAGACTTTACCACAGATACGCAGTATTTT	TRBV7-9	TRBJ2-3	NA	NA
CSARPSGSEQFF	TGCAGTGCGAGACCTAGCGGGAGTGAGCAGTTCTTC	TRBV20-1	TRBJ2-1	few	TRBD2
CASSNPRGADTQYF	TGTGCCAGCAGCAATCCGAGGGGGGCAGATACGCAGTATTTT	TRBV7-8	TRBJ2-3	few	NA
CASSPSVGGMNTEAFF	TGTGCCAGCTCACCCTCCGTTGGAGGGATGAACACTGAAGCTTTCTTT	TRBV18	TRBJ1-1	NA	NA
CASSLPGLAPWGEQFF	TGTGCCAGCAGCTTGCCGGGACTAGCCCCATGGGGTGAGCAGTTCTTC	TRBV5-6	TRBJ2-1	few	TRBD2
CASSSSRDGYEQYF	TGTGCCAGCAGCTCGTCCCGGGACGGTTACGAGCAGTACTTC	TRBV7-8	TRBJ2-7	NA	NA
CASSKSGQIYEQYF	TGTGCCAGCAGCAAATCGGGACAGATCTACGAGCAGTACTTC	TRBV7-9	TRBJ2-7	few	TRBD1
CASSSPFREQYF	TGTGCCAGCAGTTCCCCATTTAGGGAGCAGTACTTC	TRBV12-3/TRBV12-4	TRBJ2-7	few	NA
CASSLGDRAHF	TGTGCCAGCAGTTTAGGAGACAGGGCTCATTTT	TRBV12-3/TRBV12-4	TRBJ1-3	NA	TRBD1
CASSFLPRGEQYF	TGTGCCAGCAGCTTTTTGCCCCGGGGCGAGCAGTACTTC	TRBV7-2	TRBJ2-7	few	NA
CSVSGGSNTEAFF	TGCAGCGTTTCAGGGGGCTCGAACACTGAAGCTTTCTTT	TRBV29-1	TRBJ1-1	NA	TRBD1
CASTTRRGIRNQPQHF	TGTGCCAGCACCACTCGCAGGGGGATACGCAATCAGCCCCAGCATTTT	TRBV11-3	TRBJ1-5	NA	TRBD1
CASSPSTSPETQYF	TGTGCCAGCAGCCCGTCCACTAGCCCAGAGACCCAGTACTTC	TRBV7-9	TRBJ2-5	few	NA
CASSPGVETQYF	TGCGCCAGCAGCCCGGGGGTGGAGACCCAGTACTTC	TRBV5-1	TRBJ2-5	NA	NA
CASSGLAGAYTEAFF	TGTGCCAGCAGTGGCCTTGCAGGGGCTTACACTGAAGCTTTCTTT	TRBV25-1	TRBJ1-1	NA	NA
CSAPWSLSGGIKNEQYF	TGCAGTGCTCCCTGGTCTCTGAGCGGGGGTATTAAGAACGAGCAGTACTTC	TRBV20-1	TRBJ2-7	few	TRBD2
CATSDLRTPGDTQYF	TGTGCCACCAGTGATTTGCGCACGCCGGGGGATACGCAGTATTTT	TRBV24-1	TRBJ2-3	few	NA
CASSLGLAIGETQYF	TGTGCCAGCAGTTTGGGACTAGCGATCGGGGAGACCCAGTACTTC	TRBV12-3/TRBV12-4	TRBJ2-5	NA	TRBD2
CASSYPSGSNTGELFF	TGTGCCAGCAGCTACCCTAGCGGATCGAACACCGGGGAGCTGTTTTTT	TRBV7-2	TRBJ2-2	few	TRBD2
CASSYQGSQPQHF	TGCGCCAGCAGCTACCAGGGAAGTCAGCCCCAGCATTTT	TRBV5-1	TRBJ1-5	few	NA
CASSVGRGGEQYF	TGTGCCAGCAGTGTGGGCAGGGGGGGTGAGCAGTACTTC	TRBV2	TRBJ2-7	few	NA
CASSSSPDNYGYTF	TGTGCCAGCAGCTCAAGCCCGGATAACTATGGCTACACCTTC	TRBV11-2	TRBJ1-2	NA	NA